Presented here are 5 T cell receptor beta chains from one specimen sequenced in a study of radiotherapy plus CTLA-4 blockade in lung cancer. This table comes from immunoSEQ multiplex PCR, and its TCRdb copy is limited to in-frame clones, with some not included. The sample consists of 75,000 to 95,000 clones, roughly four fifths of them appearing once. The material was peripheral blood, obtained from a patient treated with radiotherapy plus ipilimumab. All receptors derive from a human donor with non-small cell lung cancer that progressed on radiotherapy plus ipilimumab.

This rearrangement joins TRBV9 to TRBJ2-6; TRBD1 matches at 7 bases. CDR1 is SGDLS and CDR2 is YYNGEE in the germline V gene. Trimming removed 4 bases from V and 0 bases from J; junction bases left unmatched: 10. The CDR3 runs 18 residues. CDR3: CASSPTGQITSGANVLTF. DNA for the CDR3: TGTGCCAGCAGCCCCACGGGACAGATTACCTCTGGGGCCAACGTCCTGACTTTC. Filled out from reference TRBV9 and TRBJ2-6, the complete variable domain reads DSGVTQTPKHLITATGQRVTLRCSPRSGDLSVYWYQQSLDQGLQFLIQYYNGEERAKGNILERFSAQQFPDLHSELNLSSLELGDSALYFCASSPTGQITSGANVLTFGAGSRLTVL.

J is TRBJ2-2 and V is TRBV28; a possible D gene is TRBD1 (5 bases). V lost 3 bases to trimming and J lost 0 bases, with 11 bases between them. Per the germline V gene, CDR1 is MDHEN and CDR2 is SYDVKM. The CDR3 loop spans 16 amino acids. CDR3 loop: CASSFNRLANTGELFF. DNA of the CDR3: TGTGCCAGCAGTTTCAACAGGCTCGCGAACACCGGGGAGCTGTTTTTT.

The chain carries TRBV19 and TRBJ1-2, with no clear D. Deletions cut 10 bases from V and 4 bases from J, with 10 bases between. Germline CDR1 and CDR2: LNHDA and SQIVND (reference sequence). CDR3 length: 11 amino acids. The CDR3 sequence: CATNDGYGYTF. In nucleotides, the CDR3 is TGTGCCACCAACGACGGCTATGGCTACACCTTC.

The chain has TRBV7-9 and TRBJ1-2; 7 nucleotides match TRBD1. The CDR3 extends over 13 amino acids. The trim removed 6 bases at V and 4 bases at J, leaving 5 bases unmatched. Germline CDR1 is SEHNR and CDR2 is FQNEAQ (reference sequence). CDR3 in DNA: TGTGCCAGCAGGCAAGGGACAGTCTATGGCTACACCTTC. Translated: CASRQGTVYGYTF.

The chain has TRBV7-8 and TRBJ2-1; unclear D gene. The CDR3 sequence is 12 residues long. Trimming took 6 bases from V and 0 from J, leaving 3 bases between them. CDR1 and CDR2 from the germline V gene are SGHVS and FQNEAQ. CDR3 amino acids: CASRASYNEQFF. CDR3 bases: TGTGCCAGCAGAGCCTCCTACAATGAGCAGTTCTTC.